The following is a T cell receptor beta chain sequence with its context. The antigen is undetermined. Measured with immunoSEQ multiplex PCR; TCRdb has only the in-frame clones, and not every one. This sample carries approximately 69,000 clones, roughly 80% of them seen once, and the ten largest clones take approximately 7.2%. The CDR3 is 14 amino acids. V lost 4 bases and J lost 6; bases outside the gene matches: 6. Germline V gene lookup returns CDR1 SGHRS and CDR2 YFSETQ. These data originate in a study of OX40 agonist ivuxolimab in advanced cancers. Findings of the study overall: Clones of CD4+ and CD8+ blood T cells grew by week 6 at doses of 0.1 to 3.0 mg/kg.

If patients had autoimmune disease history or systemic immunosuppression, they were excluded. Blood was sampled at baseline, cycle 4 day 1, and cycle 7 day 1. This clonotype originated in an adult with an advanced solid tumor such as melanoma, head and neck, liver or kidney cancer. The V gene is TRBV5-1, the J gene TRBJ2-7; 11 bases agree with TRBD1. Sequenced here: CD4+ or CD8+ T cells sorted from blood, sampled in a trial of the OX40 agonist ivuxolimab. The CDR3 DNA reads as TGCGCCAGCAGCGGCGGGACAGGGGGAGGCGAGCAGTACTTC. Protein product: CASSGGTGGGEQYF.